Below are 23 T cell receptor beta chains sequenced from a single sample in a study of early T cells in non-severe SARS-CoV-2 infection. TCRdb passed the 5' RACE reads through MiXCR, listing each CDR3 protein once. The data contain 30,000 to 40,000 distinct CDR3 sequences, around 6.9% of them singletons. Sequencing used whole blood, obtained at baseline. The receptors shown here come from an adult who was a healthcare worker with PCR-confirmed SARS-CoV-2 infection or an uninfected control (not recorded which).

This clonotype was picked up many times. The gene calls are TRBV18 and TRBJ1-2; D is uncertain. Germline V gives CDR1 KGHSH, CDR2 LQKENI. CDR3 size: 15 residues. V was cut by 4 bases and J by 2 bases, with 14 bases left in between. The CDR3 nucleotides read TGTGCCAGCTCACTCCAAAGCGACGGCAACTATGGCTACACCTTC. Its protein product is CASSLQSDGNYGYTF.

This clonotype was detected many times. The chain couples TRBV10-3 to TRBJ2-1; 7 nucleotides match TRBD2. The V gene end was trimmed by 10 bases and the J gene end by 1 base; junction bases not matched to a gene: 4. Germline CDR1 is ENHRY and CDR2 is SYGVKD. The CDR3 spans 13 residues. The CDR3 spells CATGLGSYNEQFF. The CDR3 DNA reads TGTGCCACAGGACTAGGATCCTACAATGAGCAGTTCTTC.

This clonotype was detected many times. The chain is built from TRBV7-2 and TRBJ1-1, with no clear D. The ends were cut back, 0 bases at V and 6 bases at J, with 11 bases in the middle. The CDR3 extends over 14 amino acids. CDR1 SGHTA and CDR2 FQGNSA come from the germline V gene. The CDR3: CASSLAGILPEAFF. The CDR3 DNA reads TGTGCCAGCAGCTTAGCTGGGATCCTTCCTGAAGCTTTCTTT. Using reference TRBV7-2 and TRBJ1-1 for the parts outside the CDR3, the full variable domain is GAGVSQSPSNKVTEKGKDVELRCDPISGHTALYWYRQSLGQGLEFLIYFQGNSAPDKSGLPSDRFSAERTGGSVSTLTIQRTQQEDSAVYLCASSLAGILPEAFFGQGTRLTVV.

This clonotype was recorded a few times. The V gene is TRBV27, the J gene TRBJ1-6, with 8 bases aligning to TRBD1. Germline V lookup: CDR1 MNHEY, CDR2 SMNVEV (reference sequence). The CDR3 spans 14 residues. V trimming: 5 bases; J trimming: 11 bases; junction bases outside the gene matches: 8. The CDR3 is CASSPRTGLPPLHF. The CDR3, as DNA: TGTGCCAGCAGTCCCCGGACAGGGTTGCCACCCCTCCACTTT.

This clonotype was counted many times. CDR3 DNA: TGTGCCAGCTCGCTAGTGACCGGGACATCGAACACCGGGGAGCTGTTTTTT. This sequence encodes CASSLVTGTSNTGELFF. The rearrangement joins TRBV18 to TRBJ2-2; perhaps TRBD1 as D (6 bases). Deletions cut 6 bases from V and 0 bases from J, with 17 bases between. Looked up from germline, CDR1 is KGHSH and CDR2 is LQKENI. This CDR3 is 17 amino acids long.

V usage is TRBV28 and J usage is TRBJ1-5, with unresolved D. V lost 3 bases and J 0 bases, leaving 18 bases between the germline ends. The CDR3 covers 18 residues. Germline CDR1 and CDR2: MDHEN and SYDVKM. CDR3 sequence (DNA): TGTGCCAGCAGTTTTTTCGGACGGACTGATCGTAGCAATCAGCCCCAGCATTTT. Its translation is CASSFFGRTDRSNQPQHF.

The gene calls are TRBV24-1 and TRBJ2-3; 9 bases are shared with TRBD2. Per the germline V gene, CDR1 is KGHDR and CDR2 is SFDVKD. The J segment lost 2 bases and the V segment lost 8 bases, leaving 4 bases of the junction unmatched. This CDR3 region has 14 residues. CDR3 in DNA: TGTGCCACCAATAGCGGGAGAATCACAGATACGCAGTATTTT. It specifies CATNSGRITDTQYF.

Relative to its sample, this clonotype is medium-sized. V gene TRBV7-2 combines with J gene TRBJ2-7; 9 nucleotides match TRBD2. CDR1 is SGHTA and CDR2 is FQGNSA in the germline V gene. The CDR3 totals 16 residues. Trimming cost V 1 base and J 6 bases; bases outside gene matches: 10. Here the CDR3 DNA reads TGTGCCAGCAGCTTAGTTGCGGGAGGGCAGGCTCGCGAGCAGTACGTC. Translated: CASSLVAGGQAREQYV.

A few counts support this clonotype. The genes are TRBV4-3 and TRBJ2-7; 9 nucleotides align to TRBD2. This CDR3 is 16 amino acids long. The V and J ends lost 0 bases and 0 bases, in that order; junction bases with no gene match: 3. Per germline, CDR1 LGHNA and CDR2 YSLEER. The CDR3 is CASSQDSSGSSYEQYF. The CDR3 nucleotides read TGCGCCAGCAGCCAAGATAGTAGCGGGAGCTCCTACGAGCAGTACTTC.

This clonotype was recorded a few times. The chain couples TRBV4-2 to TRBJ2-2; 7 bases match TRBD1. Germline CDR1 LGHNA, CDR2 YNFKEQ. Losses at the gene ends were 4 bases for V and 6 bases for J; bases not matched to a gene: 8. There are 15 residues in the CDR3. The chain's CDR3 is CASSRVQQGSGELFF. CDR3 DNA sequence: TGTGCCAGCAGCCGAGTGCAACAGGGGTCCGGGGAGCTGTTTTTT.

This clonotype was recorded a few times. V usage is TRBV19 and J usage is TRBJ1-1; D is unresolved. V lost 7 bases and J lost 4, with 13 bases in between. The germline gives CDR1 LNHDA, CDR2 SQIVND (reference sequence). The CDR3 consists of 13 residues. The CDR3 sequence: CASKFKGGTEAFF. The CDR3 DNA sequence: TGTGCCAGTAAGTTTAAGGGTGGCACTGAAGCTTTCTTT.

This clonotype was seen a few times. V usage is TRBV19 and J usage is TRBJ1-5; weak D call: TRBD1 (5 bases). Trimming removed 7 bases at V and 3 bases at J, with 10 bases between. CDR1 and CDR2 from the germline V gene are LNHDA and SQIVND (reference sequence). The CDR3 is 13 residues long. The CDR3 loop reads CASNPGNNQPQHF. DNA for the CDR3: TGTGCCAGTAACCCAGGGAACAATCAGCCCCAGCATTTT.

In this sample, this clonotype is medium-sized (0.01 to 0.1%). The chain has TRBV5-1 and TRBJ2-7; weak D call: TRBD2 (6 bases). CDR3 size: 15 residues. CDR1 is SGHRS and CDR2 is YFSETQ in the germline V gene. The V end was cut by 4 bases, the J end by 0 bases, with 14 bases between. The CDR3 coding sequence is TGCGCCAGCAGCGTCCGGGACTCGAGCTCCTACGAGCAGTACTTC. Translated, it gives CASSVRDSSSYEQYF.

This clonotype came up many times. This sequence joins TRBV7-4 and TRBJ1-3; weak D call: TRBD1 (5 bases). Germline V gene data show CDR1 as SGHVT and CDR2 as SQSDAQ. The CDR3 spans 16 residues. The V gene lost 1 base and the J gene lost 8 bases, with 18 bases spanning the gap. The CDR3 here is CASSLVVGTPRDTIYF. The CDR3 DNA sequence: TGTGCCAGCAGCTTAGTCGTTGGGACCCCCAGGGACACCATATATTTT.

Ten or more counts support this clonotype. The V gene is TRBV10-3, the J gene TRBJ2-5; the D call may be TRBD1 or TRBD2 (5 bases each). This CDR3 is 14 amino acids long. Germline CDR1 reads ENHRY; CDR2 reads SYGVKD. V was pared by 3 bases and J by 5 bases, with 13 bases between. CDR3 coding DNA: TGTGCCATCAGTGATAAAGGGACGCTGGAGACCCAGTACTTC. This translates into CAISDKGTLETQYF.

At least ten counts were recorded for this clonotype. The CDR3 DNA sequence: TGTGCCAGCAGCCAAGAAAAAAAGAACACTGAAGCTTTCTTT. Translated, it gives CASSQEKKNTEAFF. The gene calls are TRBV14 and TRBJ1-1, with D uncertain. Germline CDR1 is SGHDN and CDR2 is FVKESK. The length of the CDR3 is 14 residues. V was shortened by 0 bases and J by 1 base, with 6 bases between the two germline ends.

This clonotype has only a few counts. This chain joins TRBV4-1 and TRBJ2-1; 7 bases are a match to TRBD2. The germline V gene encodes CDR1 MGHRA and CDR2 YSYEKL. This CDR3 comprises 16 residues. V lost 3 bases, J lost 9 bases, and 14 bases stayed unmatched. This CDR3 reads CASSQAKGGRKPEQFF. CDR3 in DNA: TGCGCCAGCAGCCAGGCTAAGGGAGGGAGGAAACCTGAGCAGTTCTTC.

This clonotype was recorded many times. The chain combines TRBV12-3 or TRBV12-4 with TRBJ1-2; 8 bases agree with TRBD1. V shed 5 bases and J 5 bases; nucleotides not matched to a gene: 10. This CDR3 contains 15 residues. CDR3 sequence reads: CASSISRGLRYGYTF. Written as DNA, the CDR3 is TGTGCCAGCAGTATAAGCAGGGGGCTGAGGTATGGCTACACCTTC.

This clonotype was seen repeatedly, ten times or more. The gene calls are TRBV6-2 or TRBV6-3 and TRBJ2-1; a weak D match, TRBD1 (6 bases). In germline, CDR1 is MNHEY, CDR2 SVGEGT. This CDR3 region has 13 residues. Deletions cut 6 bases from V and 6 bases from J, with 12 bases between. The CDR3 spells CASSRSQGNEQFF. For the CDR3, the DNA is TGTGCCAGCAGCCGCTCACAGGGCAATGAGCAGTTCTTC.

This clonotype has a count of ten or more. This chain joins TRBV20-1 and TRBJ2-3; tentatively, D is TRBD2 (6 bases). In germline, CDR1 is DFQATT, CDR2 SNEGSKA (reference sequence). V gave up 3 bases and J gave up 7 bases, with 20 bases separating them. The CDR3 length is 15 residues. CDR3 loop: CSASSGQGGKNTQYF. The CDR3 DNA is TGCAGTGCTAGTTCTGGGCAGGGAGGAAAGAATACGCAGTATTTT.

A remark on this clonotype: At one end, the junction sequence differs from germline, possibly due to a read error. The CDR3 sequence: CASSLQAGLSENTIYF. The CDR3 DNA reads as TGTGCCAGCAGTTTACAGGCAGGGTTGTCTGAAAACACCATATATTTT. The chain links TRBV27 to TRBJ1-3, with D tentatively TRBD1 (5 bases). The V gene's germline CDR1 is MNHEY and CDR2 SMNVEV (reference sequence). The CDR3 length is 16 residues.

The CDR3 bases are TGTGCCAGCAGTATTCAGGGGGCTAATGAAAAACTGTTTTTT. It yields the protein CASSIQGANEKLFF. This chain joins TRBV6-5 and TRBJ1-4; 7 bases map to TRBD1. V dropped 5 bases and J dropped 3; count of bases not matched to a gene: 3. This CDR3 is built from 14 residues. The germline V gene has CDR1 MNHEY and CDR2 SVGAGI.

The rearrangement links TRBV12-3 or TRBV12-4 to TRBJ2-1; D not resolved. Trimming pared 2 bases from V and 8 bases from J, leaving 16 bases between. CDR3 length: 15 residues. CDR3 amino acids: CASSLLGVSNDEQFF. The CDR3 coding sequence is TGTGCCAGCAGTTTATTAGGCGTGTCCAACGATGAGCAGTTCTTC.